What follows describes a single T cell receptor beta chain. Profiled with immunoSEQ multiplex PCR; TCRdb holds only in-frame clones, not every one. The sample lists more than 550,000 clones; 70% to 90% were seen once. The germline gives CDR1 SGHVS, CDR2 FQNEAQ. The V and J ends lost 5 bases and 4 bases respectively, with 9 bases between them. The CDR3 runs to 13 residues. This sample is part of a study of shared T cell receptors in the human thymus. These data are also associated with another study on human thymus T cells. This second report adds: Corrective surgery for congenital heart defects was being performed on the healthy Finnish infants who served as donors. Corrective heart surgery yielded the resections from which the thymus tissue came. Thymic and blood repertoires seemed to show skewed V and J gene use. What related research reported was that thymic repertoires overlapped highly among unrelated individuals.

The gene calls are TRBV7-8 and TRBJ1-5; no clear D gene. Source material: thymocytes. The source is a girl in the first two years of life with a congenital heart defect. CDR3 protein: CASSKASNQPQHF. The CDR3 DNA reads TGTGCCAGCAGCAAAGCGTCGAATCAGCCCCAGCATTTT.